This is a list of T cell receptor beta chains from one sample in a study of human T cells and chemical hapten exposure. TCRdb redid the calling of the RACE reads with MiXCR, one entry per CDR3 protein. The sample records more than 35,000 distinct CDR3 sequences, about an eighth being singletons. The sample in question was whole blood, obtained in connection with sensitization to the hapten diphenylcyclopropenone (DPC). Receptors were obtained from a middle-aged woman with alopecia areata. Some clones in this sample may be carry-over from other donors' samples. Each CDR3 is given with its conserved first and last residue. A D gene is named only where the DNA matches it firmly. Expanded clones are given a class, and other clones once, few, many or no size at all.

TRBJ1-4,NA,many,14,TRBV27,CASSQTGSNEKLFF,TGTGCCAGCAGCCAGACTGGAAGTAATGAAAAACTGTTTTTT
TRBJ1-2,NA,few,11,TRBV28,CASRTNYGYTF,TGTGCCAGCAGAACAAACTATGGCTACACCTTC
TRBJ1-5,NA,NA,15,TRBV3-1,CASSQDLLPNQPQHF,TGTGCCAGCAGCCAAGATTTGCTCCCCAATCAGCCCCAGCATTTT
TRBJ1-5,NA,few,15,TRBV7-2,CASSLSGDSNQPQHF,TGTGCCAGCAGCTTAAGTGGGGATAGCAATCAGCCCCAGCATTTT
TRBJ1-1,TRBD1,few,15,TRBV4-3,CASSQNPQGASEAFF,TGCGCCAGCAGCCAAAACCCGCAGGGGGCGAGTGAAGCTTTCTTT
TRBJ2-6,NA,NA,15,TRBV9,CASSTSPSGANVLTF,TGTGCCAGCAGCACGTCTCCCTCTGGGGCCAACGTCCTGACTTTC
TRBJ1-1,NA,many,13,TRBV29-1,CSVHTAPFPEAFF,TGCAGCGTTCACACCGCTCCCTTTCCTGAAGCTTTCTTT
TRBJ2-2,TRBD1,few,16,TRBV27,CASSSSDRGDTGELFF,TGTGCCAGCAGTTCTTCCGACAGGGGAGACACCGGGGAGCTGTTTTTT
TRBJ2-7,NA,few,12,TRBV28,CASSWGMTEQYF,TGTGCCAGCAGTTGGGGGATGACCGAGCAGTACTTC
TRBJ2-7,NA,many,14,TRBV28,CASSTGTGSYEQYF,TGTGCCAGCAGTACGGGGACGGGTTCCTACGAGCAGTACTTC
TRBJ2-7,TRBD2,few,14,TRBV4-1,CASSPTSVFYEQYF,TGCGCCAGCAGTCCGACTAGCGTGTTCTACGAGCAGTACTTC
TRBJ2-7,NA,NA,14,TRBV27,CASSSPRTAYEQYF,TGTGCCAGCAGTTCCCCAAGGACCGCCTACGAGCAGTACTTC
TRBJ2-1,NA,NA,14,TRBV28,CASSFPTGYNEQFF,TGTGCCAGCAGTTTCCCTACAGGATACAATGAGCAGTTCTTC
TRBJ2-7,TRBD1,few,14,TRBV5-1,CASSDGQGYYEQYF,TGCGCCAGCAGCGACGGACAGGGATACTACGAGCAGTACTTC